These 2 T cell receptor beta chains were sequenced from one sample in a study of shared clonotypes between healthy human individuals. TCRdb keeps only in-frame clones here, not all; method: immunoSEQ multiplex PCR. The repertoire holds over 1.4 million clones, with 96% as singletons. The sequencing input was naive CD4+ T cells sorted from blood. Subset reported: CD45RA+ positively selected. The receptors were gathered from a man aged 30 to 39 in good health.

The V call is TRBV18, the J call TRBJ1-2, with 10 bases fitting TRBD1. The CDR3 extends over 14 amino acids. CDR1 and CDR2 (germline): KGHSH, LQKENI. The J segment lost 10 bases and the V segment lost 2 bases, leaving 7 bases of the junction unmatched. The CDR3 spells CASSPGDRGIVYTF. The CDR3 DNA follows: TGTGCCAGCTCACCAGGGGACAGGGGAATTGTCTACACCTTC.

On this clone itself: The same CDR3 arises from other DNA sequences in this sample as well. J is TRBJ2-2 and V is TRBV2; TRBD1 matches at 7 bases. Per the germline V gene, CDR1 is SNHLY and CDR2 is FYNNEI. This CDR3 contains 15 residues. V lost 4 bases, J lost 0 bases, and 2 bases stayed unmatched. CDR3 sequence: CASSGQGSNTGELFF. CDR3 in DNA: TGTGCCAGCAGTGGACAGGGCTCGAACACCGGGGAGCTGTTTTTT.